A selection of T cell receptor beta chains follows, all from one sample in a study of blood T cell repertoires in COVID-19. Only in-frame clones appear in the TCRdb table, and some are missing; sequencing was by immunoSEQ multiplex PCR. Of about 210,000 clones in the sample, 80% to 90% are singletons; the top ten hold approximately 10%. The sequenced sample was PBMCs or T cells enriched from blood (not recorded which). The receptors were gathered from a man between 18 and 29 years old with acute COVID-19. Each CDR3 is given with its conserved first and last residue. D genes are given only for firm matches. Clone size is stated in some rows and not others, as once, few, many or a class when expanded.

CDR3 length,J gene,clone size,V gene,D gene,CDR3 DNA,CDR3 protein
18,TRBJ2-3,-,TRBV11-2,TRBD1,TGTGCCAGCAGCTTAAGGGGGCTACAGGGGGCGAGCACAGATACGCAGTATTTT,CASSLRGLQGASTDTQYF
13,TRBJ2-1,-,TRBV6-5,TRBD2,TGTGCCAGCCGACTAGCGGGAGACAATGAGCAGTTCTTC,CASRLAGDNEQFF
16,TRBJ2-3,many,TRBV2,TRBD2,TGTGCCAGCAGTGGAGGACTAGCGGGAGGCACAGATACGCAGTATTTT,CASSGGLAGGTDTQYF
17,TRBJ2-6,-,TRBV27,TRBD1,TGTGCCAGCAGTCGACAGGGGACCCTCTCTGGGGCCAACGTCCTGACTTTC,CASSRQGTLSGANVLTF
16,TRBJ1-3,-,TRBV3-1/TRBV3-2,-,TGTGCCAGCAGCCAAGTGGGAGGGGCCTCTGGAAACACCATATATTTT,CASSQVGGASGNTIYF
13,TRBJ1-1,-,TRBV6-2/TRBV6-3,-,TGTGCCAGCAGTTACTCGGCGGGTACTGAAGCTTTCTTT,CASSYSAGTEAFF
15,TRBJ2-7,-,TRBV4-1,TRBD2,TGCGCCAGCAGCCAACGGACTAGCGGTTCCTACGAGCAGTACTTC,CASSQRTSGSYEQYF
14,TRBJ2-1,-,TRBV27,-,TGTGCCAGCCGTTGGACTACTAAGGTCGATGAGCAGTTCTTC,CASRWTTKVDEQFF
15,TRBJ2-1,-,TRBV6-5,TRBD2,TGTGCCAGCAGTTACTCGGCTAGCGGGAGGGCGGGGCAGTTCTTC,CASSYSASGRAGQFF
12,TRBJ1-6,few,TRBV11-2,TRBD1,TGTGCCAGCAGCTCCGACAGGGCGGCCCTCCACTTT,CASSSDRAALHF
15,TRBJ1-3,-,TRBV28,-,TGTGCCAGCAGCCGGGGGGAAGGCACTGGAAACACCATATATTTT,CASSRGEGTGNTIYF
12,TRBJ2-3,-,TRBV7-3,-,TGTGCCAGCAGCTTAATCGGGGATACGCAGTATTTT,CASSLIGDTQYF
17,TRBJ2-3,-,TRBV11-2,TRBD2,TGTGCCAGCAGCTTAGCAGGACTAGCAGCTAGCACAGATACGCAGTATTTT,CASSLAGLAASTDTQYF
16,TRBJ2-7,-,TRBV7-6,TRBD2,TGTGCCAGCAGCCTGGGACTAGCGGGGGGATCCTACGAGCAGTACTTC,CASSLGLAGGSYEQYF
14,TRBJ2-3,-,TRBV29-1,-,TGCAGCGGCCTTAGGACCGGGGAGACAGATACGCAGTATTTT,CSGLRTGETDTQYF
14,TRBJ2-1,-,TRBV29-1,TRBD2,TGCAGCGTTGAACGTAGGCTAGCGGGGAATGAGCAGTTCTTC,CSVERRLAGNEQFF
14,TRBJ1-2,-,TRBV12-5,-,-,CASGLGMGGYGYTF
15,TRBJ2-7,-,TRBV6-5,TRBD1,TGTGCCAGCAGTACCGGGACAGGGGGTTACTACGAGCAGTACTTC,CASSTGTGGYYEQYF
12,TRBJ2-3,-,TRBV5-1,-,TGCGCCAGCAGCTGGGGCGGAGATACGCAGTATTTT,CASSWGGDTQYF
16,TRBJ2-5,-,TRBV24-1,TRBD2,TGTGCCACCAGTGACCAAACCGGGACTATACAAGAGACCCAGTACTTC,CATSDQTGTIQETQYF
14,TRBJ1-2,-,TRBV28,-,TGTGCCAGCAGGGAAACAGGGCCCAGTGGTGGCTACACCTTC,CASRETGPSGGYTF
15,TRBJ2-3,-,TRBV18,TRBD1,TGTGCCAGCTCACCCACAGGGGCCAGCACAGATACGCAGTATTTT,CASSPTGASTDTQYF
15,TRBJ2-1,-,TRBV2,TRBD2,TGTGCCAGCAGTGGGATACTAGCGGCTAACAATGAGCAGTTCTTC,CASSGILAANNEQFF
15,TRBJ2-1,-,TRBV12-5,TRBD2,TGTGCTAGTGGTCCCCGGGGAGGGTCGTTAAATGAGCAGTTCTTC,CASGPRGGSLNEQFF
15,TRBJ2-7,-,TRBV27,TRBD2,TGTGCCAGCAGTTACAGCCCAGCGGGGAAGTACGAGCAGTACTTC,CASSYSPAGKYEQYF
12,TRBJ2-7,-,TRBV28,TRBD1,TGTGCCTCCGGGACAGGGGGGTACGAGCAGTACTTC,CASGTGGYEQYF
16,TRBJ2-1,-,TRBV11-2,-,TGTGCCAGCAGCACGGAGCCCCCGAGCTCCTACAATGAGCAGTTCTTC,CASSTEPPSSYNEQFF
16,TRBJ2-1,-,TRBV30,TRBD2,TGTGCCTGGAGTGTACTCCGACTAGCGAACTACAATGAGCAGTTCTTC,CAWSVLRLANYNEQFF
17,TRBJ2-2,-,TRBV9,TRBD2,TGTGCCAGCAGCGTAGCCGGGAGGGTCATGGACACCGGGGAGCTGTTTTTT,CASSVAGRVMDTGELFF
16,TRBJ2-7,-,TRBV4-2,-,TGTGCCAGCAGCCAAGATAGTCCAGGTGGCTCCTACGAGCAGTACTTC,CASSQDSPGGSYEQYF
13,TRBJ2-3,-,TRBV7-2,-,TGTGCCAGCAGCCTCCCCAGCACAGATACGCAGTATTTT,CASSLPSTDTQYF
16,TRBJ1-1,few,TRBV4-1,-,TGCGCCAGCAGCCAAGGTCGGGAGGGAAGGAACACTGAAGCTTTCTTT,CASSQGREGRNTEAFF
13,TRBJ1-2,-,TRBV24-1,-,TGTGCCACCAGCACAGGCGACGGCTATGGCTACACCTTC,CATSTGDGYGYTF
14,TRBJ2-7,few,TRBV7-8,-,TGTGCCAGCAGCTTAGCGAGGGGAGGACACGAGCAGTACTTC,CASSLARGGHEQYF
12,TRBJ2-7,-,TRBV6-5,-,TGTGCCAGCAAGTTACAGTTCTACGAGCAGTACTTC,CASKLQFYEQYF
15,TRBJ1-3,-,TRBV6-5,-,TGTGCCAGCAGTTACGAGGGTCATTCTGGGAACACCATATATTTT,CASSYEGHSGNTIYF
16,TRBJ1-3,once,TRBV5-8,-,TGTGCCAGCAGTTCGCTCTACAGGATCTCTGGAAACACCATATATTTT,CASSSLYRISGNTIYF
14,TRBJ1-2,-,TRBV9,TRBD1,TGTGCCAGCAGCCAAACGGGACAGGACTATGGCTACACCTTC,CASSQTGQDYGYTF
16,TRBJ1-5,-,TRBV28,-,TGTGCCAGCAGTCCCCTCAGGGAAGGGAGCAATCAGCCCCAGCATTTT,CASSPLREGSNQPQHF
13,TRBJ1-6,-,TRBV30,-,TGTGCCTGGTCCGGGACCTATAATTCACCCCTCCACTTT,CAWSGTYNSPLHF
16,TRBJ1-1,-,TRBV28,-,TGTGCCAGCAGCCCCTGGTCCGACAGCCTAAACACTGAAGCTTTCTTT,CASSPWSDSLNTEAFF
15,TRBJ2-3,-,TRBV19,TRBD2,TGTGCCACTAGCGGGAGTTTCCGTGGGGCAGATACGCAGTATTTT,CATSGSFRGADTQYF
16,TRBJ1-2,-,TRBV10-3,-,TGTGCCATCAGTGAAGTACAGGGTAATCCTAACTATGGCTACACCTTC,CAISEVQGNPNYGYTF
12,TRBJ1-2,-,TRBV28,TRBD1,TGTGCCAGCAGTTCAGGGGGTGTAGGCTACACCTTC,CASSSGGVGYTF
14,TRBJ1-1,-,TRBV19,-,TGTGCCAGTAGTATAGGACAGATGAACACTGAAGCTTTCTTT,CASSIGQMNTEAFF
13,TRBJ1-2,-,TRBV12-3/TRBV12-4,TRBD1,TGTGCCAGCAACAGACAGGGGGCGGGAGGCTACACCTTC,CASNRQGAGGYTF
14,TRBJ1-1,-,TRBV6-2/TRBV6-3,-,TGTGCCAGCAGCCAACAGCCCATGAACACTGAAGCTTTCTTT,CASSQQPMNTEAFF
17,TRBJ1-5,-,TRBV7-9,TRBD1,TGTGCCAGCAGCCCGACAGGGGGAGGGGTAAGCAATCAGCCCCAGCATTTT,CASSPTGGGVSNQPQHF
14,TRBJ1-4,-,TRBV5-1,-,TGCGCCAGCACGTCGGCGGGATTGAATGAAAAACTGTTTTTT,CASTSAGLNEKLFF
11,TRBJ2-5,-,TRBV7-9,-,TGTGCCAGCAGCTCCCTAGAGACCCAGTACTTC,CASSSLETQYF
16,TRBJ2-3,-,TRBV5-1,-,TGCGCCAGCAGCCCAGAACCTAGCGGGACAGGAGATACGCAGTATTTT,CASSPEPSGTGDTQYF
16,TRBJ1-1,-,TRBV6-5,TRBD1,TGTGCCAGCAGTTACGGCCAGGGACAGCCGAACACTGAAGCTTTCTTT,CASSYGQGQPNTEAFF
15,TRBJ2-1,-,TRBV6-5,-,TGTGCCAGCAGTACCCGGCAGGGCTCGTACAATGAGCAGTTCTTC,CASSTRQGSYNEQFF
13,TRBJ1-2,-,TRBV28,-,TGTGCCAGCAGTTTAGGCAGGAACTATGGCTACACCTTC,CASSLGRNYGYTF
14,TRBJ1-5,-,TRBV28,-,TGTGCCAGCAGTTTACCCCAGGGGATTCAGCCCCAGCATTTT,CASSLPQGIQPQHF
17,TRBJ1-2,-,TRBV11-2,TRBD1,TGTGCCAGCAGCCTTTTCGCCGGGGGGACAGGGATTTATGGCTACACCTTC,CASSLFAGGTGIYGYTF
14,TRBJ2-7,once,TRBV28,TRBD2,TGTGCCAGCAGTCCCCTCGGGGGGGACTACGAGCAGTACTTC,CASSPLGGDYEQYF
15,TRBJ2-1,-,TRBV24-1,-,TGTGCCACCAGTGATGGCGGAGTCTCCTACAATGAGCAGTTCTTC,CATSDGGVSYNEQFF
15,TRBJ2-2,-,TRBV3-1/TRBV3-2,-,TGTGCCAGCAGCCAGGTTTGGCTGAACACCGGGGAGCTGTTTTTT,CASSQVWLNTGELFF
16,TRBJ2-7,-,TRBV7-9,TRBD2,TGTGCCAGCAGCTTCGGGGGGGAGCGGCCCTCCTACGAGCAGTACTTC,CASSFGGERPSYEQYF